The rows below give T cell receptor beta chains drawn from one sample of a study of T cell repertoires in cytomegalovirus infection. MiXCR, applied by TCRdb to the reads, yields one record per CDR3 protein. Of about 230,000 distinct CDR3 sequences in the sample, about 20% were seen once. Sequencing was performed on CD8+ T cells from PBMCs. The origin of the receptors is a human donor in good health (CMV status not recorded). Some clones in this sample may be carry-over from other donors' samples. The CDR3 runs from the conserved cysteine through the conserved F or W. Each record gives: V gene, D gene, J gene, CDR3 protein. A D gene is named only where the DNA matches it firmly.

TRBV7-9	.	TRBJ2-5	CASTTWTDQETQYF
TRBV25-1	.	TRBJ1-1	CASSEYHKGDTEAFF
TRBV28	.	TRBJ1-2	CASSLNGVGLFYGYTF
TRBV7-6	.	TRBJ2-5	CASSPVLEETQYF
TRBV4-3	.	TRBJ1-1	CASSQDPWPLNTEAFF
TRBV27	.	TRBJ2-3	CASSLQGLADTQYF
TRBV28	TRBD2	TRBJ2-1	CASSFSGGEKFF
TRBV20-1	TRBD1	TRBJ1-2	CSARNRGDYGYTF
TRBV4-1	.	TRBJ2-1	CASSQERGGDNEQFF
TRBV7-9	.	TRBJ1-2	CASSSRGGRVGYTF
TRBV29-1	TRBD1	TRBJ1-5	CSVGQGSSNQPQHF
TRBV20-1	TRBD2	TRBJ2-7	CSVGDYLSYERYF